Given below is one T cell receptor beta chain in context. What antigen it recognizes has not been identified. Per-nucleotide qualities are absent, and no much larger clonotype sits a single base away. The data stem from a study of CD8+CD57+ T cells in acquired aplastic anemia (dated by TCRdb to 2017 to 2018). Background on the whole study: Extracted DNA from sorted CD4+ and CD8+ cells averaged around 3.4 ug, ranging from about 0.19 to 30 ug. CD8+CD57+ expansion was defined as a frequency above the mean frequency observed in healthy subjects.

Overall results and qualifications from the work: Patients and healthy controls showed no significant difference in CD8+ Simpson's diversity (P=0.060). Although twenty-nine CD8+ CDR3 sequences were shared by patients and controls, these sequences appeared highly expressed in patients and within the immunodominant clones of patients.

Genomic DNA was used as template for profiling of TCR beta VDJ combinations and CDR3 sequences. An Illumina HiSeq 2000 was the platform used for TCR repertoire sequencing. The published analysis was carried out like this. TRBV/TRBJ rearrangement plots, CDR3 size and DJ length profiles, and Simpson's diversity index were used to assess repertoires. The most abundant DNA sequence in the deep sequencing data was defined as the immunodominant clone. CDR3 amino acid sequences were screened for sharing across subjects and compared with published repertoires and the VDJdb database. TCRdb handled the public reads itself, with Q25 trimming in fastp and clone calling in MiXCR, and kept productive beta chains. For every CDR3 protein sequence, its rows merge into one entry that carries the most common genes and DNA. TCRdb, not the original authors, processed these V and J calls. The sample contains just over 200,000 distinct CDR3 sequences, less than 75% of them found a single time. The ten largest clones take up about three fifths of the sample.

Expansion of CD8+CD57+ cells had been shown by flow cytometry in the patients chosen for sequencing. Severe acquired aplastic anemia was diagnosed in all patients according to International Study of Aplastic Anemia and Agranulocytosis and Camitta criteria. No therapy had been received by the patients at the time of blood sampling. In the study, sorted CD4+ and CD8+ blood T cells from patients with severe aplastic anemia and from healthy subjects underwent deep sequencing of TCR repertoires. Patients were enrolled in the USA under clinicaltrials.gov protocols 00001620, 01623167, 00001397, 00071045, 00081523 and 00961064. Ficoll-Paque density gradient centrifugation was used to isolate peripheral blood mononuclear cells. CD4+ and CD8+ T cells were sorted by FACS or magnetic beads before DNA extraction. The source material was sorted CD4+, CD8+, or CD8+CD57+ T cells (not recorded which) from PBMCs. The origin of this receptor is a human donor with aplastic anemia.

This receptor carries the CDR3 CATSSSPVPGQALVSPLHF. The nucleotide sequence is given as TGTGCCACCAGCAGCTCACCGGTACCGGGACAGGCGCTAGTGTCACCCCTCCACTTT. In this chain, TRBV15 is recombined with TRBJ1-6, and 8 bases in between align with TRBD1. The germline V and J ends show losses of 3 bases and 10 bases respectively, and no gene match explains 20 bases of the junction. The CDR3, from cysteine to phenylalanine, totals 19 residues. The CDR3 DNA has 57 bases and is translated from base 1. CDR1 LNHNV and CDR2 YYDKDF are derived from the germline V gene (reference sequence). The entire variable domain, with the stretches around the CDR3 drawn from the reference TRBV15 and TRBJ1-6 proteins, is DAMVIQNPRYQVTQFGKPVTLSCSQTLNHNVMYWYQQKSSQAPKLLFHYYDKDFNNEADTPDNFQSRRPNTSFCFLDIRSPGLGDTAMYLCATSSSPVPGQALVSPLHFGNGTRLTVT.